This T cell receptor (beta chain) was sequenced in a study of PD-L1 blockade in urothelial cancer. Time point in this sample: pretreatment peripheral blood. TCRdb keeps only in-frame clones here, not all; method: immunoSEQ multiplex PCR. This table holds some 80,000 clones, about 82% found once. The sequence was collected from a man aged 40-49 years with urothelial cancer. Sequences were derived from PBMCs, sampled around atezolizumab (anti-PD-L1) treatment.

This CDR3 reads CAWSPLASSYNEQFF. The CDR3 DNA reads TGTGCCTGGAGTCCCCTAGCGAGCTCCTACAATGAGCAGTTCTTC. The chain carries TRBV30 and TRBJ2-1; D may be TRBD2 (6 bases). The CDR3 spans 15 residues. Germline CDR1 reads GTSNPN; CDR2 reads SVGIG (reference sequence). Trimming removed 2 bases from V and 0 bases from J, with 11 bases in between.